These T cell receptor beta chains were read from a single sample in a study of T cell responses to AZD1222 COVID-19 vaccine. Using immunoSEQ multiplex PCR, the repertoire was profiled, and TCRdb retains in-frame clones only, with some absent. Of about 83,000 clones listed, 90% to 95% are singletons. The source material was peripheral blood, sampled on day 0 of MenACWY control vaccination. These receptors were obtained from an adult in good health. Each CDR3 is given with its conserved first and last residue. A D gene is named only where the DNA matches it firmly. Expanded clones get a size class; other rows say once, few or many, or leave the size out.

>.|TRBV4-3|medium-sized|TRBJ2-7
CASSQDGGLNEEQYF
TGCGCCAGCAGCCAAGATGGGGGACTGAATGAGGAGCAGTACTTC
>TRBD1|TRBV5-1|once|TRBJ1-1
CASSSGTAGTEAFF
TGCGCCAGCAGCTCCGGGACAGCGGGGACTGAAGCTTTCTTT
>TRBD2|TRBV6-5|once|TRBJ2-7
CASSYGSGGSYEQYF
TGTGCCAGCAGTTACGGGTCGGGGGGATCCTACGAGCAGTACTTC
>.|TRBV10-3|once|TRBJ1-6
CAKRGQIFHNSPLHF
TGTGCCAAACGTGGACAGATATTTCACAATTCACCCCTCCACTTT
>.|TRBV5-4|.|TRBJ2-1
CASSLDAVQFF
TGTGCCAGCAGCTTGGACGCGGTGCAGTTCTTC
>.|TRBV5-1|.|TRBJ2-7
CASSRVAVYEQYF
TGCGCCAGCAGCAGGGTAGCGGTGTACGAGCAGTACTTC
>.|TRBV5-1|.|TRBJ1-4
CASQARGASEKLFF
TGCGCCAGCCAAGCCCGGGGGGCGAGTGAAAAACTGTTTTTT
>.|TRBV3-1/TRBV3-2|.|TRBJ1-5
CASSQGGGVNQPQHF
TGTGCCAGCAGCCAGGGCGGGGGGGTCAATCAGCCCCAGCATTTT
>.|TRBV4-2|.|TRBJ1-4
CASSQTAGEKLFF
TGTGCCAGCAGCCAAACAGCGGGTGAAAAACTGTTTTTT
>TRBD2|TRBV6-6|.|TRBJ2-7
CASSEPGLADEQYF
TGTGCCAGCAGCGAACCGGGACTAGCGGACGAGCAGTACTTC
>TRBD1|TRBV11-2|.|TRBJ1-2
CASSSLRGQGGSGYTF
TGTGCCAGCAGCTCCTTAAGGGGGCAGGGAGGCTCTGGCTACACCTTC
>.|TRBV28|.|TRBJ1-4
CASSFIPQGTNEKLFF
TGTGCCAGCAGTTTTATCCCCCAGGGGACTAATGAAAAACTGTTTTTT
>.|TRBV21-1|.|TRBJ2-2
CASSPLAPNTGELFF
TGTGCCAGCAGCCCACTAGCGCCGAACACCGGGGAGCTGTTTTTT
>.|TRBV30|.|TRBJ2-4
CARAEQLAKNIQYF
TGTGCCCGGGCGGAGCAACTAGCCAAAAACATTCAGTACTTC
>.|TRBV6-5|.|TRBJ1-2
CASTGRVTGYTF
TGTGCCAGCACCGGCAGGGTAACTGGCTACACCTTC
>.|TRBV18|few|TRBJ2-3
CASSTGDGIVTDTQYF
TGTGCCAGCTCAACCGGGGACGGCATAGTCACAGATACGCAGTATTTT
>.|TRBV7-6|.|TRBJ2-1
CASSLTGRVNEQFF
TGTGCCAGCAGCTTAACCGGGAGAGTCAATGAGCAGTTCTTC
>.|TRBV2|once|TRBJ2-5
CASGDPGGETQYF
TGTGCCAGCGGGGACCCCGGTGGGGAGACCCAGTACTTC
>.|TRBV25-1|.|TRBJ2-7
CASRAPFSDEQYF
TGTGCCAGCAGAGCCCCATTTAGCGACGAGCAGTACTTC
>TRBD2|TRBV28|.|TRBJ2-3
CASVGRGRIWDTQYF
TGTGCCAGCGTTGGTCGCGGGAGAATATGGGATACGCAGTATTTT
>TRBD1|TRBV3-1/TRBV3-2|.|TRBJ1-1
CASSRRQGSAEAFF
TGTGCCAGCAGCCGCCGACAGGGGTCGGCTGAAGCTTTCTTT
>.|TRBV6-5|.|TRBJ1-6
CASNGIGFYNSPLHF
TGTGCCAGCAACGGGATCGGGTTCTATAATTCACCCCTCCACTTT
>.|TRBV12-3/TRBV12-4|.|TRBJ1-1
CASSLGTEAFF
TGTGCCAGCAGTTTGGGCACTGAAGCTTTCTTT
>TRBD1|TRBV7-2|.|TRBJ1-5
CASSFNRGGGQPQHF
TGTGCCAGCAGCTTTAACAGGGGCGGAGGTCAGCCCCAGCATTTT
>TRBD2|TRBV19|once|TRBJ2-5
CASSIHPTGGETQYF
TGTGCCAGTAGTATCCATCCGACGGGGGGAGAGACCCAGTACTTC
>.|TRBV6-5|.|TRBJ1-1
CASRTRGRDTEAFF
TGTGCCAGCAGAACCCGGGGACGAGACACTGAAGCTTTCTTT
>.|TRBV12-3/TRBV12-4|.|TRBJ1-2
CASSPTGRYTF
TGTGCCAGCAGTCCAACAGGGCGATACACCTTC
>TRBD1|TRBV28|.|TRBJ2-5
CASRLGTVGETQYF
TGTGCCAGCAGACTAGGGACAGTCGGAGAGACCCAGTACTTC
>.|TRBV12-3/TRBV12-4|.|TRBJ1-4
CASGTGMEKLFF
TGTGCCAGCGGCACAGGGATGGAAAAACTGTTTTTT
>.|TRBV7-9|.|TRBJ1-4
CASSSDSDRATNEKLFF
TGTGCCAGCAGTTCCGACAGCGATAGAGCAACTAATGAAAAACTGTTTTTT
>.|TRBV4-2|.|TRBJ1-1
CASSHKTGGEAEAFF
TGTGCCAGCAGCCACAAAACCGGGGGCGAGGCTGAAGCTTTCTTT
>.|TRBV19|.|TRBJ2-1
CASSIGGDNEQFF
TGTGCCAGTAGTATAGGGGGGGACAATGAGCAGTTCTTC
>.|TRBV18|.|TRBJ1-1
CASSSRQLVAFF
TGTGCCAGCTCTTCCCGACAGTTAGTAGCTTTCTTT
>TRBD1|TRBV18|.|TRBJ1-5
CASSPRAGGAVYQPQHF
TGTGCCAGCTCACCACGGGCAGGGGGCGCGGTTTATCAGCCCCAGCATTTT
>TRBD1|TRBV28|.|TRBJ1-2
CATGTVYGYTF
TGTGCCACCGGGACAGTCTATGGCTACACCTTC
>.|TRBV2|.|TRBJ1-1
CASSEQAARNTEAFF
TGTGCCAGCAGTGAACAGGCAGCACGGAACACTGAAGCTTTCTTT
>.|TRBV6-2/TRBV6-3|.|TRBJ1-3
CASCRDSGNTIYF
TGTGCCAGCTGCCGGGACTCTGGAAACACCATATATTTT
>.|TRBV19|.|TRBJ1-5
CASSARDGGFYQPQHF
TGTGCCAGTAGTGCCCGGGACGGAGGATTCTATCAGCCCCAGCATTTT
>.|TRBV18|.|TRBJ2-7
CASSLGPGEQYF
TGTGCCAGCTCCCTGGGACCAGGCGAGCAGTACTTC
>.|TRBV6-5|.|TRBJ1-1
CASSRRGGNTEAFF
TGTGCCAGCAGCCGCAGGGGCGGAAACACTGAAGCTTTCTTT
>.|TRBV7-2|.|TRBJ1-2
CASSLDGPSGYGYTF
TGTGCCAGCAGCTTGGACGGCCCCTCAGGCTATGGCTACACCTTC
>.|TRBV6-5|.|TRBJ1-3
CASSPTRGNTIYF
TGTGCCAGCAGTCCGACCCGAGGAAACACCATATATTTT
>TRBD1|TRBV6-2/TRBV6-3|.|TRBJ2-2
CASSSRTGFSGELFF
TGTGCCAGCAGTTCGAGGACAGGCTTTAGTGGGGAGCTGTTTTTT
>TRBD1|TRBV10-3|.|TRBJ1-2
CAISEGTGGVGYTF
TGTGCCATCAGTGAGGGGACAGGGGGAGTTGGCTACACCTTC
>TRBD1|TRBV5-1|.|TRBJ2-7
CASSLGQGPLWEQYF
TGCGCCAGCAGCTTGGGACAGGGCCCCCTCTGGGAGCAGTACTTC
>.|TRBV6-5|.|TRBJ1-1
CASRRGEAFF
TGTGCCTCTCGTCGAGGGGAAGCTTTCTTT
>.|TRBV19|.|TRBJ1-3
CASRETALGNTIYF
TGTGCCAGTAGAGAAACCGCACTCGGAAACACCATATATTTT
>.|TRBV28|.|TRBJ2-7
CASSQRTDPYEQYF
TGTGCCAGCAGTCAGAGGACGGATCCCTACGAGCAGTACTTC
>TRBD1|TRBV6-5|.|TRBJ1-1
CASSLETGLEAFF
TGTGCCAGCAGTTTAGAGACAGGGCTTGAAGCTTTCTTT
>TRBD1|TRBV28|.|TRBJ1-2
CASSLPGQSHGYTF
TGTGCCAGCAGTCTTCCGGGACAGTCCCATGGCTACACCTTC
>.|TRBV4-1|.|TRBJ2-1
CASSQEWQGSYNEQFF
TGCGCCAGCAGCCAAGAATGGCAGGGGTCCTACAATGAGCAGTTCTTC
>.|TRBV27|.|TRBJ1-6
CASTKGRNHNSPLHF
TGTGCCAGCACCAAGGGGCGGAACCATAATTCACCCCTCCACTTT
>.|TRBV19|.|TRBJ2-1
CASSARDRAPAYNEQFF
TGTGCCAGTAGTGCCCGAGACCGGGCCCCGGCCTACAATGAGCAGTTCTTC
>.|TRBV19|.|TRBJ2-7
CASSGDHEQYF
TGTGCCAGTAGTGGGGATCACGAGCAGTACTTC
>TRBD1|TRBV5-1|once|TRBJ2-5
CASSGQGMYQETQYF
TGCGCCAGCAGCGGACAGGGGATGTACCAAGAGACCCAGTACTTC
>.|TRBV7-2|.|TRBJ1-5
CASSLANQPQHF
TGTGCCAGCAGCTTAGCCAATCAGCCCCAGCATTTT
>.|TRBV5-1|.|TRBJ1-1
CASFARTAGNTEAFF
TGCGCCAGCTTCGCCAGGACAGCCGGAAACACTGAAGCTTTCTTT
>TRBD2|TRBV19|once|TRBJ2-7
CASSRGGLGLSYEQYF
TGTGCCAGTAGTCGGGGGGGGTTGGGCCTTTCCTACGAGCAGTACTTC
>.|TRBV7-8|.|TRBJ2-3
CASSSDYRDTDTQYF
TGTGCCAGCAGCTCGGACTATAGAGACACAGATACGCAGTATTTT